Listed here are 17 T cell receptor beta chains from one sample, sequenced in a study of HIV-infected patients and healthy controls (dated by TCRdb to about 2014). Receptors were amplified or captured by 5' RACE. Sequencing instrument: Illumina MiSeq. TCRdb reprocessed the public reads (quality trimming at Q25 with fastp, clone calling with MiXCR) and kept in-frame beta chains. Under each unique CDR3 protein, matching rows form one entry showing the most common genes and DNA. This sample lists about 67,000 distinct CDR3 sequences; around 16% were detected once. About 6% of the sample is taken by the ten largest. Sequencing was done on a sample of CD4+ T cells from blood. The receptors were sampled from a human donor in good health.

V gene TRBV20-1 combines with J gene TRBJ1-3; D is ambiguous. Trimming stripped 3 bases from V and 4 bases from J, with 16 bases between. Germline V gene sequence: CDR1 DFQATT, CDR2 SNEGSKA (reference sequence). The CDR3 is made up of 15 amino acids. The CDR3 loop is CSASVGRLLGNTIYF. In DNA, the CDR3 is TGCAGTGCTAGCGTCGGCAGGTTGTTAGGAAACACCATATATTTT.

The chain combines TRBV12-3 or TRBV12-4 with TRBJ1-5; D may be TRBD1 (5 bases). V was clipped by 2 bases and J by 9 bases, with 17 bases between them. The CDR3 spans 15 residues. CDR3 protein: CASSLSEGRSRPQHF. The CDR3 bases are TGTGCCAGCAGTTTATCCGAGGGGCGCTCGCGGCCCCAGCATTTT.

This clonotype was counted between two and nine times. This chain joins TRBV7-9 and TRBJ2-7; D is tentatively TRBD1 or TRBD2 (5 bases each). V was clipped by 0 bases and J by 1 base, with 7 bases between them. The CDR3 contains 14 residues. The germline CDR1 and CDR2 sequences are SEHNR and FQNEAQ (reference sequence). The CDR3 here is CASSLAGVSYEQYF. As DNA, the CDR3 is TGTGCCAGCAGCTTAGCGGGGGTGTCCTACGAGCAGTACTTC.

This clonotype was seen a few times. The V gene is TRBV6-2 or TRBV6-3, the J gene TRBJ2-7; D unresolved. Trimming shortened V by 6 bases and J by 4 bases, and 13 bases separated the two germline ends. Germline loops: CDR1 MNHEY, CDR2 SVGEGT. CDR3 length: 13 amino acids. As DNA, the CDR3 is TGTGCCAGCAGCCCACAGATTCTTTACGAGCAGTACTTC. It translates to CASSPQILYEQYF.

The chain has TRBV7-9 and TRBJ1-2, with 7 positions matching TRBD1. The CDR3 covers 15 residues. With 5 bases clipped from V and 7 bases from J, the junction kept 13 bases outside the gene matches. Germline loops: CDR1 SEHNR, CDR2 FQNEAQ (reference sequence). The CDR3 sequence: CASSGLPGQVRGYTF. The DNA for the CDR3 is TGTGCCAGCAGCGGGTTGCCTGGACAGGTCCGTGGCTACACCTTC.

The chain links TRBV27 to TRBJ2-2, with no clear D. CDR3 length: 15 residues. V was cut by 4 bases and J by 0 bases, with 9 bases left in between. The germline V gene encodes CDR1 MNHEY and CDR2 SMNVEV (reference sequence). CDR3 DNA sequence: TGTGCCAGCAGTTCCGGAAAAACGAACACCGGGGAGCTGTTTTTT. Translating it yields CASSSGKTNTGELFF.

The genes are TRBV12-3 or TRBV12-4 and TRBJ1-5, with D unresolved. V was pared by 3 bases and J by 2 bases, with 11 bases between. The CDR3 sequence is 15 residues long. CDR3: CASSFRGRGNQPQHF. CDR3 DNA: TGTGCCAGCAGTTTTCGGGGTAGGGGCAATCAGCCCCAGCATTTT.

This clonotype has a count of ten or more. The V gene is TRBV3-1, the J gene TRBJ1-5; no definite D call. Germline CDR1 is LGHDT and CDR2 is YNNKEL (reference sequence). V shed 3 bases and J shed 5 bases, with 8 bases lying between them. This CDR3 spans 13 amino acids. For the CDR3, the DNA is TGTGCCAGCAGCCAGGACCCTTATCAGCCCCAGCATTTT. Its translation is CASSQDPYQPQHF.

The chain combines TRBV28 with TRBJ1-4; D may be TRBD1 (5 bases). This CDR3 is built from 12 residues. V was clipped by 8 bases and J by 6 bases, with 10 bases between them. Germline V gene sequence: CDR1 MDHEN, CDR2 SYDVKM. In DNA, the CDR3 is TGTGCCAGCGGCCGGACATATGAAAAACTGTTTTTT. Its protein is CASGRTYEKLFF. Drawing the rest from reference TRBV28 and TRBJ1-4, the complete variable domain is DVKVTQSSRYLVKRTGEKVFLECVQDMDHENMFWYRQDPGLGLRLIYFSYDVKMKEKGDIPEGYSVSREKKERFSLILESASTNQTSMYLCASGRTYEKLFFGSGTQLSVL.

There are many counts of this clonotype. The genes are TRBV12-3 or TRBV12-4 and TRBJ1-6, with TRBD1 matching over 7 bases. This CDR3 has 16 residues. J gave up 7 bases and V 4 bases, and 10 bases lay outside the gene matches. The CDR3 here is CASSWTAQGGNSPLHF. For the CDR3, the DNA is TGTGCCAGCAGTTGGACCGCCCAGGGGGGAAATTCACCCCTCCACTTT.

This clonotype was detected ten times or more. V gene TRBV12-3 or TRBV12-4 combines with J gene TRBJ1-2; 7 nucleotides match TRBD1. This CDR3 region has 13 residues. V lost 6 bases, J lost 6 bases, and 7 bases stayed unmatched. CDR3 in DNA: TGTGCCAGCAGCCCACAGGGGTATGATGGCTACACCTTC. This sequence encodes CASSPQGYDGYTF.

Ten or more counts support this clonotype. The rearrangement links TRBV6-4 to TRBJ1-3, with D uncertain. The CDR3 spans 16 residues. Germline CDR1 reads MRHNA; CDR2 reads SNTAGT. Between the trimmed V and J ends, which lost 7 bases and 5 bases, there was a span of 21 bases. This CDR3 is CASKTDLPRRRNTIYF. The CDR3 coding sequence is TGTGCCAGCAAGACGGATTTGCCCAGACGGCGAAACACCATATATTTT.

The chain links TRBV18 to TRBJ1-1; TRBD1 is a possible D gene (5 bases). Germline CDR1 KGHSH, CDR2 LQKENI. V gave up 2 bases and J gave up 4 bases, with 11 bases separating them. CDR3 size: 14 residues. DNA for the CDR3: TGTGCCAGCTCACCAGGGTGGAGGGGCACTGAAGCTTTCTTT. This translates into CASSPGWRGTEAFF. Filled out from reference TRBV18 and TRBJ1-1, the complete variable domain reads NAGVMQNPRHLVRRRGQEARLRCSPMKGHSHVYWYRQLPEEGLKFMVYLQKENIIDESGMPKERFSAEFPKEGPSILRIQQVVRGDSAAYFCASSPGWRGTEAFFGQGTRLTVV.

This clonotype came up many times. The rearrangement links TRBV5-1 to TRBJ2-5; 10 bases are a match to TRBD2. After removal of 5 bases from V and 3 bases from J, the junction contained 7 bases not matched to a gene. The CDR3 sequence is 15 residues long. CDR1 and CDR2 (germline): SGHRS, YFSETQ. The CDR3 spells CASRFASGGEETQYF. CDR3 sequence (DNA): TGCGCCAGCAGGTTTGCTAGCGGGGGAGAAGAGACCCAGTACTTC.

J is TRBJ1-5 and V is TRBV12-3 or TRBV12-4, with a weak D call TRBD1 (6 bases). The CDR3 runs 14 residues. Trimming cost V 5 bases and J 5 bases, with 13 bases left between them. CDR3: CASSRQEGDQPQHF. CDR3 nucleotide sequence: TGTGCCAGCAGTCGACAGGAGGGAGATCAGCCCCAGCATTTT.

The V call is TRBV9, the J call TRBJ2-5; TRBD2 aligns across 14 bases. The germline gives CDR1 SGDLS, CDR2 YYNGEE. J was trimmed by 5 bases and V by 0 bases; bases with no gene match: 3. The CDR3 is made up of 16 amino acids. The CDR3 DNA reads as TGTGCCAGCAGCGTAGTCGGGACTAGCGGGAGTGAGACCCAGTACTTC. This translates into CASSVVGTSGSETQYF.

This clonotype was observed a handful of times. The V gene is TRBV19, the J gene TRBJ2-3, with 8 bases lining up with TRBD1. J gave up 1 base and V 5 bases, and 8 bases lay outside the gene matches. CDR1 is LNHDA, CDR2 SQIVND, per germline (reference sequence). The CDR3 is 16 amino acids. The CDR3, as DNA: TGTGCCAGTAGTTCTCCCGGACAGGGAGGCACAGATACGCAGTATTTT. Translating it yields CASSSPGQGGTDTQYF.